The 2 T cell receptor beta chains listed next were all sequenced from one sample in a study of blood T cells in healthy people across ages. Together with a sample-barcoded 5' primer, a J-beta primer mix was included in a second PCR lasting roughly 6 to 12 cycles. TCRdb analysed the 5' RACE reads with MiXCR anew, one entry per CDR3 protein. The sample yields roughly 2 million distinct CDR3 sequences, just under 50% seen once. The sample taken for sequencing was blood. These receptors were taken from a woman in her forties in good health.

The genes are TRBV7-2 and TRBJ2-1; 8 bases match TRBD2. The V gene's germline CDR1 is SGHTA and CDR2 FQGNSA. V gave up 1 base and J gave up 4 bases; unmatched junction bases: 6. CDR3 size: 16 residues. Here the CDR3 reads CASSLGEAGVYNEQFF. CDR3 DNA: TGTGCCAGCAGCTTAGGTGAAGCGGGAGTATACAATGAGCAGTTCTTC.

In this sample, this clonotype turned up a few times. The V gene is TRBV29-1, the J gene TRBJ1-2, with TRBD1 matching 8 bases. The CDR3 totals 14 residues. With V trimmed by 3 bases and J by 2 bases, 5 bases remained unmatched. Germline values: CDR1 SQVTM, CDR2 ANQGSEA. The CDR3 region is CSVDRGPENYGYTF. The CDR3 nucleotides are TGCAGCGTTGACAGGGGGCCTGAGAACTATGGCTACACCTTC.